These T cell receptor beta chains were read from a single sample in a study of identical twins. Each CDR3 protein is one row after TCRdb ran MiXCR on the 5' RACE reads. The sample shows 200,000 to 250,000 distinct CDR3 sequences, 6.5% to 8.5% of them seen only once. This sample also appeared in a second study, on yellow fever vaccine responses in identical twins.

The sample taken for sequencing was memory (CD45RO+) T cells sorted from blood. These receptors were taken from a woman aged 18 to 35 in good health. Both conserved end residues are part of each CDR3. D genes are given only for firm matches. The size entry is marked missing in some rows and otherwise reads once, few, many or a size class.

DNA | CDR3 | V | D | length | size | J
TGCAGTGCTAAGGCCCGGGACAGCTCCTACGAGCAGTACTTC | CSAKARDSSYEQYF | TRBV20-1 | TRBD1 | 14 | - | TRBJ2-7
TGCAGTGTCCCAACTCGTAGCTACACCTTC | CSVPTRSYTF | TRBV20-1 | - | 10 | few | TRBJ1-2
TGTGCTAGCAGCTTAGGAGACAGGGGTTCAGATACGCAGTATTTT | CASSLGDRGSDTQYF | TRBV7-7 | TRBD1 | 15 | - | TRBJ2-3
TGCGCCAGCAGCTTAGGGGAGGCAGATACGCAGTATTTT | CASSLGEADTQYF | TRBV5-1 | - | 13 | many | TRBJ2-3
TGTGCCAGCAGAGTGGGACAGGGGGCCCACTACGAGCAGTACTTC | CASRVGQGAHYEQYF | TRBV12-3/TRBV12-4 | TRBD1 | 15 | many | TRBJ2-7
TGCGCCAGCAGTGAGTCAGGGACTAGGGGTGAGCAGTTCTTC | CASSESGTRGEQFF | TRBV10-2 | TRBD2 | 14 | many | TRBJ2-1
TGCGCCAGCAGCCAAGATATAAGGGAGGAGCAGTTCTTC | CASSQDIREEQFF | TRBV4-3 | - | 13 | - | TRBJ2-1
TGTGCCAGCAGCTTGCTACTAGCGGGGGGACGCCTTGAGCAGTTCTTC | CASSLLLAGGRLEQFF | TRBV7-2 | TRBD2 | 16 | few | TRBJ2-1
TGTGCCACCAGACCGAGTGGGAGGGCCCCCACAGATACGCAGTATTTT | CATRPSGRAPTDTQYF | TRBV24-1 | TRBD2 | 16 | - | TRBJ2-3
TGTGCCAGCATCTCAACCCCGAATAATCAGCCCCAGCATTTT | CASISTPNNQPQHF | TRBV28 | - | 14 | many | TRBJ1-5
TGTGCCAGCAGTACAGGGGGCAAAGGCTACACCTTC | CASSTGGKGYTF | TRBV6-5 | TRBD1 | 12 | - | TRBJ1-2
TGTGCCAGCAGCCCCGGATACGAGCAGTACTTC | CASSPGYEQYF | TRBV11-2 | - | 11 | many | TRBJ2-7
TGTGCCAGTAGTATCCAGGCCCTGAGGGGGCAGCCCCAGCATTTT | CASSIQALRGQPQHF | TRBV19 | - | 15 | - | TRBJ1-5
TGTGCCAGCAGCAATCAGGGGTTCCGCGAGCAGTACTTC | CASSNQGFREQYF | TRBV7-8 | - | 13 | - | TRBJ2-7
TGTGCCTGGAGCCGACAGGGAGGGACTGAAGCTTTCTTT | CAWSRQGGTEAFF | TRBV30 | TRBD1 | 13 | - | TRBJ1-1
TGTGCCAGCAGCCCGTGGACTAGCGGGAGGGCTATAGGCCAAGAGACCCAGTACTTC | CASSPWTSGRAIGQETQYF | TRBV11-1 | TRBD2 | 19 | few | TRBJ2-5
TGCAGTGCCGCGCCGGGGAATTCACCCCTCCACTTT | CSAAPGNSPLHF | TRBV20-1 | - | 12 | many | TRBJ1-6
TGCGCCAGCAGACAGGATGGTGCTGTGGAGATTGGACAGGGGGCCGCCAAAAACATTCAGTACTTC | CASRQDGAVEIGQGAAKNIQYF | TRBV5-1 | TRBD1 | 22 | many | TRBJ2-4
TGTGCCAGCAGCCCGTGGCAGGGGGCGGATGAGCAGTTCTTC | CASSPWQGADEQFF | TRBV11-1 | TRBD1 | 14 | few | TRBJ2-1
TGTGCCAGCAGTTTTGGGGGGAAGAACACCGGGGAGCTGTTTTTT | CASSFGGKNTGELFF | TRBV12-3/TRBV12-4 | - | 15 | - | TRBJ2-2
TGTGCCAGCAGAGGAGCGGGGGGGTCAGAGACCCAGTACTTC | CASRGAGGSETQYF | TRBV6-1 | TRBD2 | 14 | few | TRBJ2-5
TGCAGCGTTGATGGGGCCGCCGACTCAGATACGCAGTATTTT | CSVDGAADSDTQYF | TRBV29-1 | - | 14 | - | TRBJ2-3
TGTGCCACCCACGGGGACACCGGGGAGCTGTTTTTT | CATHGDTGELFF | TRBV7-9 | - | 12 | many | TRBJ2-2
TGCAGTGCCACCCTTATGGCGGGGGAACGGGATACGCAGTATTTT | CSATLMAGERDTQYF | TRBV20-1 | TRBD2 | 15 | - | TRBJ2-3
TGTGCCTGGATGAGGGGGGACGAAAAACTGTTTTTT | CAWMRGDEKLFF | TRBV30 | - | 12 | few | TRBJ1-4
TGTGCCAGCAGCCAGGCCGGGACTAGCGGGAGGGCGGGTGAGCAGTTCTTC | CASSQAGTSGRAGEQFF | TRBV3-1 | TRBD2 | 17 | few | TRBJ2-1
TGTGCCAGCTCCCCCAGGGCTAGCGGGGCAGCAGATACGCAGTATTTT | CASSPRASGAADTQYF | TRBV19 | TRBD2 | 16 | - | TRBJ2-3
TGTGCCAGCAGCGTAGCTATACTAGCGGGTGACAATGAGCAGTTCTTC | CASSVAILAGDNEQFF | TRBV9 | TRBD2 | 16 | many | TRBJ2-1
TGCAGCGCATACCAAGAGACCCAGTACTTC | CSAYQETQYF | TRBV20-1 | - | 10 | - | TRBJ2-5
TGTGCCAGCACCGAAGGTATCCACGAGCAGTACTTC | CASTEGIHEQYF | TRBV6-1 | - | 12 | - | TRBJ2-7
TGTGCCAGCAGCTTGCCACCCCGACAGAAAGAGACCCAGTACTTC | CASSLPPRQKETQYF | TRBV5-5 | - | 15 | - | TRBJ2-5
TGCAGTGCTAGAGTTAGAACGATAGGATTACAAGAGACCCAGTACTTC | CSARVRTIGLQETQYF | TRBV20-1 | - | 16 | many | TRBJ2-5
TGCAGTGCTGGGGGACTAGTAGGGAATGAGCAGTTCTTC | CSAGGLVGNEQFF | TRBV20-1 | TRBD2 | 13 | many | TRBJ2-1
TGCAGTGTTCCGGACAGGCTTACCGGAAACACCATATATTTT | CSVPDRLTGNTIYF | TRBV20-1 | TRBD1 | 14 | many | TRBJ1-3
TGTGCCAGCAGCCTGCGGGTATCTGAAGCTTTCTTT | CASSLRVSEAFF | TRBV7-2 | - | 12 | few | TRBJ1-1
TGCGCCAGCAGCCACGGGGACAGGGGAGAGACCCAGTACTTC | CASSHGDRGETQYF | TRBV5-1 | TRBD1 | 14 | - | TRBJ2-5
TGTGCCAGCAGCCATCCCGGACAGGAACGCGAGCAGTACTTC | CASSHPGQEREQYF | TRBV7-9 | TRBD1 | 14 | few | TRBJ2-7
TGTGCCAGCAGCTGGGACAACGAGCAGTACTTC | CASSWDNEQYF | TRBV3-1 | - | 11 | - | TRBJ2-7
TGTGCCAGCACCCCGGAAGGAGTAGCGGGCACCGGGGAGCTGTTTTTT | CASTPEGVAGTGELFF | TRBV6-1 | TRBD2 | 16 | few | TRBJ2-2
TGTGCCGGCAGTGAAGTCGGACGGCGTGGTGAGGAGACCCAGTACTTC | CAGSEVGRRGEETQYF | TRBV2 | - | 16 | once | TRBJ2-5
TGTGCCAGCAGTTTCTTAGGGGCGATAGAGACCCAGTACTTC | CASSFLGAIETQYF | TRBV12-3/TRBV12-4 | - | 14 | - | TRBJ2-5
TGTGCCACCAGTGACATGGTAGTCGGTGAGCAGTTCTTC | CATSDMVVGEQFF | TRBV24-1 | - | 13 | many | TRBJ2-1
TGTGCCAGCAGAACGGACAGGGGGCTTAATTTTTATGTCGGGGAGCTGTTTTTT | CASRTDRGLNFYVGELFF | TRBV12-3/TRBV12-4 | TRBD1 | 18 | - | TRBJ2-2
TGTGCCAGCAGAACCGGGACAGGGTCAGACGAGCAGTTCTTC | CASRTGTGSDEQFF | TRBV6-4 | TRBD1 | 14 | - | TRBJ2-1
TGCGCCAGCAGCTTGGCGACAGGGTCTGGAAACACCATATATTTT | CASSLATGSGNTIYF | TRBV5-1 | TRBD1 | 15 | few | TRBJ1-3
TGTGCCAGCAGCCACCGCGGAGATACGCAGTATTTT | CASSHRGDTQYF | TRBV12-3/TRBV12-4 | - | 12 | many | TRBJ2-3
TGTGCCAGCAGGACCGGGACAGGGGCCCGGTATACGCAGTATTTT | CASRTGTGARYTQYF | TRBV6-2/TRBV6-3 | TRBD1 | 15 | few | TRBJ2-3
TGTGCCAGCAGAGAACAGGGATTAGAGACCCAGTACTTC | CASREQGLETQYF | TRBV28 | - | 13 | many | TRBJ2-5
TGCGCCAGCAGTCGATCAGGGGGTTTCCAAGAGACCCAGTACTTC | CASSRSGGFQETQYF | TRBV5-1 | TRBD1 | 15 | few | TRBJ2-5
TGCGCCAGCAAGAAAACCGGGACAGCAACCTACGAGCAGTACTTC | CASKKTGTATYEQYF | TRBV5-1 | TRBD1 | 15 | - | TRBJ2-7
TGTGCCAGCAGGTCAGGGGGCACTGAAGCTTTCTTT | CASRSGGTEAFF | TRBV6-5 | TRBD1 | 12 | few | TRBJ1-1
TGCAGTGCTTATAGCGGGCTTACCACAGATACGCAGTATTTT | CSAYSGLTTDTQYF | TRBV20-1 | TRBD2 | 14 | - | TRBJ2-3
TGTGCCAGCAGCCGAGGTTTACAAGAGACCCAGTACTTC | CASSRGLQETQYF | TRBV3-1 | - | 13 | many | TRBJ2-5
TGTGCCAGCAGCTTGGAACTTGTACAGCCCCAGCATTTT | CASSLELVQPQHF | TRBV5-8 | - | 13 | few | TRBJ1-5
TGTGCCAGTCAAGGGCCTGGGGCCAACGTCCTGACTTTC | CASQGPGANVLTF | TRBV2 | - | 13 | - | TRBJ2-6
TGTGCCAGCAGCTTGGAGAAGCGGGAGGGCCTTACCGGGGAGCTGTTTTTT | CASSLEKREGLTGELFF | TRBV5-4 | TRBD2 | 17 | - | TRBJ2-2
TGTGCCAGCAGCGTAGCTACCCCTCCAGCCGGCATAGGTCGGAGCAATCAGCCCCAGCATTTT | CASSVATPPAGIGRSNQPQHF | TRBV9 | - | 21 | - | TRBJ1-5